The rows below give T cell receptor beta chains drawn from one sample of a study of metastatic and nonmetastatic thyroid tumors. TCRdb re-clonotyped the PCR reads through MiXCR. The sample records around 52,000 clones, 25% to 30% being singletons. The sample taken for sequencing was blood. The receptors derive from a female donor with papillary thyroid cancer or a benign thyroid nodule (not recorded which). Some clones in this sample may be carry-over from other donors' samples. Both conserved end residues are part of each CDR3. A D gene is named only where the DNA matches it firmly. Clone size is shown for a subset of rows, as once, few, many or a class of expanded clone.

D gene	clone size	J gene	V gene	CDR3 length	CDR3 protein	CDR3 DNA
TRBD1	-	TRBJ2-3	TRBV11-2	16	CASSTRDREHTDTQYF	TGTGCCAGCAGCACCCGGGACAGGGAGCACACAGATACGCAGTATTTT
-	few	TRBJ2-7	TRBV7-3	14	CASSLNAGTDEQYF	TGTGCCAGCAGCCTTAACGCCGGGACCGACGAGCAGTACTTC
TRBD1	few	TRBJ2-1	TRBV10-1	13	CASSRTGGGEQFF	TGCGCCAGCAGTAGGACAGGGGGCGGTGAGCAGTTCTTC
-	few	TRBJ1-2	TRBV28	17	CASSLGRTDQINYGYTF	TGTGCCAGCAGTTTAGGACGGACAGACCAGATAAACTATGGCTACACCTTC
-	few	TRBJ1-1	TRBV6-2/TRBV6-3	13	CASSDTQNTESFF	TGTGCCAGCAGCGACACACAGAACACTGAATCTTTCTTT
TRBD2	-	TRBJ2-3	TRBV11-2	15	CASSSTSGRSDTQYF	TGTGCCAGCAGCTCGACTAGCGGGAGGTCAGATACGCAGTATTTT
-	few	TRBJ1-6	TRBV2	13	CAASRGDNSPLHF	TGTGCGGCGAGTCGGGGGGATAATTCACCCCTCCACTTT
-	few	TRBJ2-3	TRBV12-3/TRBV12-4	13	CASSFLGTDTQYF	TGTGCCAGCAGTTTTTTAGGCACAGATACGCAGTATTTT
TRBD1	-	TRBJ1-2	TRBV24-1	16	CATSDPRTGGADGYTF	TGTGCCACCAGTGATCCGAGGACAGGGGGCGCGGATGGCTACACCTTC
-	few	TRBJ2-5	TRBV15	14	CATSRQGVIETQYF	TGTGCCACCAGCAGACAGGGCGTGATAGAGACCCAGTACTTC
TRBD2	medium-sized	TRBJ2-1	TRBV19	15	CASSIDSGAYNEQFF	TGTGCCAGTAGTATAGATAGCGGGGCCTACAATGAGCAGTTCTTC
TRBD1	-	TRBJ1-2	TRBV4-2	16	CASSQGTGGTNYGYTF	TGTGCCAGCAGCCAAGGGACAGGGGGAACTAACTATGGCTACACCTTC
TRBD2	few	TRBJ2-1	TRBV12-5	12	CASGGSGDEQFF	TGTGCTAGTGGGGGCAGCGGGGATGAGCAGTTCTTC
TRBD1	-	TRBJ2-1	TRBV14	13	CASSQGTGNEQFF	TGTGCCAGCAGCCAAGGGACAGGGAATGAGCAGTTCTTC
-	many	TRBJ1-2	TRBV5-5	15	CASSLEGPGSYGYTF	TGTGCCAGCAGCTTGGAAGGGCCCGGCAGCTATGGCTACACCTTC
TRBD2	-	TRBJ2-7	TRBV5-4	15	CASSSSSGLAYEQYF	TGTGCCAGCAGCTCTTCATCGGGACTAGCCTACGAGCAGTACTTC
-	medium-sized	TRBJ2-2	TRBV12-3/TRBV12-4	11	CASSTYSELFF	TGTGCCAGCAGTACCTACTCGGAGCTGTTTTTT
-	-	TRBJ2-3	TRBV5-4	14	CASSLSSSTDTQYF	TGTGCCAGCAGCTTGTCTTCTAGCACAGATACGCAGTATTTT
TRBD2	medium-sized	TRBJ2-7	TRBV6-1	14	CASSRLAEDYEQYF	TGTGCCAGCAGCCGACTAGCGGAGGACTACGAGCAGTACTTC
-	-	TRBJ1-5	TRBV27	13	CASIRQGGQPQHF	TGTGCCAGCATCCGGCAGGGAGGTCAGCCCCAGCATTTT
TRBD2	medium-sized	TRBJ2-1	TRBV6-5	17	CASSYSPSSGFDNEQFF	TGTGCCAGCAGTTACTCGCCTTCTAGCGGGTTCGACAATGAGCAGTTCTTC
-	few	TRBJ1-1	TRBV5-1	15	CASSLDGRPNTEAFF	TGCGCCAGCAGCTTGGATGGCAGACCGAACACTGAAGCTTTCTTT
TRBD1	few	TRBJ2-5	TRBV6-2/TRBV6-3	17	CASSRQGWGSPQETQYF	TGTGCCAGCAGCAGACAGGGCTGGGGGTCTCCGCAAGAGACCCAGTACTTC
TRBD2	many	TRBJ2-3	TRBV7-6	16	CASSSLAGAGSDTQYF	TGTGCCAGCAGCTCCCTAGCGGGAGCTGGTTCAGATACGCAGTATTTT
TRBD1	-	TRBJ1-2	TRBV6-1	14	CASSSTGVGYGYTF	TGTGCCAGCAGCTCGACAGGGGTGGGCTATGGCTACACCTTC
-	few	TRBJ2-7	TRBV6-2/TRBV6-3	13	CASTRDLYYEQYF	TGTGCCAGCACCCGGGACCTTTACTACGAGCAGTACTTC
-	-	TRBJ2-1	TRBV6-1	16	CASSPSGPPTYNEQFF	TGTGCCAGCAGCCCCAGCGGACCCCCCACCTACAATGAGCAGTTCTTC
TRBD1	-	TRBJ2-1	TRBV7-8	15	CAIANPRGSYNEQFF	TGTGCCATCGCCAACCCCAGGGGGTCCTACAATGAGCAGTTCTTC
-	-	TRBJ2-2	TRBV2	15	CASSEDTEGAGELFF	TGTGCCAGCAGTGAGGACACGGAGGGGGCCGGGGAGCTGTTTTTT
-	-	TRBJ1-2	TRBV6-1	12	CASNSMHYGYTF	TGTGCCAGCAACTCAATGCACTATGGCTACACCTTC
-	many	TRBJ1-5	TRBV7-9	14	CASSSDRSNQPQHF	TGTGCCAGCAGCTCGGACAGAAGCAATCAGCCCCAGCATTTT
TRBD1	-	TRBJ1-2	TRBV2	14	CASSVSRDRAGYTF	TGTGCCAGCAGTGTGTCTCGGGACAGGGCTGGCTACACCTTC
TRBD2	-	TRBJ2-1	TRBV6-1	16	CASSEPYRGVYNEQFF	TGTGCCAGCAGTGAACCATACCGGGGGGTGTACAATGAGCAGTTCTTC
-	few	TRBJ1-3	TRBV14	14	CASSLRGAGNTIYF	TGTGCCAGCAGCTTGAGGGGTGCTGGAAACACCATATATTTT
-	-	TRBJ2-1	TRBV12-3/TRBV12-4	13	CASSLGGYNEQFF	TGTGCCAGCAGTTTAGGCGGGTACAATGAGCAGTTCTTC
TRBD1	many	TRBJ2-2	TRBV29-1	14	CSTYGTANTGELFF	TGCAGCACTTATGGGACAGCGAACACCGGGGAGCTGTTTTTT
-	-	TRBJ2-5	TRBV20-1	15	CSARGVGVLGETQYF	TGCAGTGCTAGAGGGGTGGGGGTGCTCGGGGAGACCCAGTACTTC
-	-	TRBJ2-2	TRBV6-4	13	CASSAGNTGELFF	TGTGCCAGCAGTGCAGGGAACACCGGGGAGCTGTTTTTT
-	few	TRBJ2-5	TRBV6-1	14	CASRPPGGRKTQYF	TGTGCCAGCAGGCCCCCCGGGGGAAGGAAGACCCAGTACTTC
TRBD1	many	TRBJ2-2	TRBV6-1	16	CASSGGTADYTGELFF	TGTGCCAGCAGTGGGGGGACAGCAGACTACACCGGGGAGCTGTTTTTT
TRBD2	few	TRBJ2-1	TRBV27	17	CAGSLPERSGGGRRQFF	TGTGCCGGCAGTTTACCAGAGCGATCGGGGGGGGGCAGGCGGCAGTTCTTC
TRBD1	-	TRBJ1-1	TRBV6-1	14	CASSGQGATSPAFF	TGTGCCAGCAGTGGACAGGGGGCTACCTCACCAGCTTTCTTT
TRBD1	-	TRBJ1-2	TRBV6-1	15	CASSSDRGRGYGYTF	TGTGCCAGCAGTTCGGACAGGGGGCGCGGCTATGGCTACACCTTC
-	few	TRBJ2-6	TRBV6-2/TRBV6-3	14	CASTRGSGANVLTF	TGTGCCAGCACCAGGGGATCTGGGGCCAACGTCCTGACTTTC
-	-	TRBJ1-5	TRBV28	16	CASSLWVGGSNQPQHF	TGTGCCAGCAGTTTATGGGTAGGGGGAAGCAATCAGCCCCAGCATTTT
-	-	TRBJ2-3	TRBV20-1	12	CSALTFRDTQYF	TGCAGTGCCCTCACGTTCAGAGATACGCAGTATTTT
TRBD1	few	TRBJ2-7	TRBV28	16	CASSRGQGGPPYEQYF	TGTGCCAGCAGTCGGGGACAGGGGGGCCCCCCCTACGAGCAGTACTTC
-	-	TRBJ2-1	TRBV18	15	CASSTSRGTYNEQFF	TGTGCCAGCTCAACATCTAGGGGTACCTACAATGAGCAGTTCTTC